Following are 20 T cell receptor beta chains from one sample sequenced in a study of blood T cell repertoires in COVID-19. Some clones are missing from TCRdb's copy, which holds only in-frame ones; the method was immunoSEQ multiplex PCR. The data contain some 210,000 clones, under 90% of them seen just once; the ten biggest clones take up about 8.9%. Input material: PBMCs or T cells enriched from blood (not recorded which). Receptor source: a woman aged 50 to 60 with acute COVID-19.

The chain recombines TRBV4-2 with TRBJ2-2; D gene unclear. The CDR3 contains 12 residues. V was clipped by 5 bases and J by 7 bases, with 8 bases between them. Germline CDR1 reads LGHNA; CDR2 reads YNFKEQ. Here the CDR3 DNA reads TGTGCCAGCAGCTCGTCTAGCGGGGAGCTGTTTTTT. Amino acid sequence: CASSSSSGELFF.

Only a few counts were recorded for this clone. CDR3 nucleotides: TGCGCCAGCAGCAGGGGGATCGAGGGAAGGAGTAATGAAAAACTGTTTTTT. Its translation: CASSRGIEGRSNEKLFF. The rearrangement uses TRBV5-1 and TRBJ1-4, with a weak D call TRBD1 (6 bases). CDR1 and CDR2 from the germline V gene are SGHRS and YFSETQ. V was trimmed by 4 bases and J by 4 bases, leaving 20 bases between them. This CDR3 region has 17 residues.

V is TRBV5-6 and J is TRBJ2-7; D possibly corresponds to TRBD1 (6 bases). The CDR3 sequence is 14 residues long. Per the germline V gene, CDR1 is SGHDT and CDR2 is YYEEEE. Trimming left V 3 bases short and J 4 bases short, with 14 bases between. The CDR3 DNA follows: TGTGCCAGCAGCTCCCGGGACAAAAGATACGAGCAGTACTTC. This encodes CASSSRDKRYEQYF.

This clone turned up a few times. The chain has TRBV7-2 and TRBJ2-2; tentative D call: TRBD2 (7 bases). Trimming took 5 bases from V and 1 from J, leaving 14 bases between them. CDR3 length equals 16 residues. CDR1 is SGHTA, CDR2 FQGNSA, per germline. CDR3 loop: CASSRGGSRNTGELFF. The CDR3 nucleotides are TGTGCCAGCAGCCGCGGGGGCAGTCGGAACACCGGGGAGCTGTTTTTT. The full variable domain, completed using reference TRBV7-2 and TRBJ2-2, is GAGVSQSPSNKVTEKGKDVELRCDPISGHTALYWYRQSLGQGLEFLIYFQGNSAPDKSGLPSDRFSAERTGGSVSTLTIQRTQQEDSAVYLCASSRGGSRNTGELFFGEGSRLTVL.

The rearrangement links TRBV3-1 (or the pseudogene TRBV3-2) to TRBJ1-3, with TRBD1 matching 10 bases. The ends lost 4 bases at V and 7 bases at J; junction bases unmatched: 4. The V gene's germline CDR1 is LGHDT and CDR2 YNNKEL (reference sequence). This CDR3 contains 14 residues. As DNA, the CDR3 is TGTGCCAGCAGCCGACAGGGGGCAGTTAACACCATATATTTT. Its protein product is CASSRQGAVNTIYF.

The chain joins TRBV27 to TRBJ1-6; D is unresolved. This CDR3 contains 14 residues. V lost 4 bases and J lost 2, with 6 bases in between. Germline loops: CDR1 MNHEY, CDR2 SMNVEV (reference sequence). This chain's CDR3 is CASSWATYNSPLHF. The CDR3 region has the DNA TGTGCCAGCAGTTGGGCGACCTATAATTCACCCCTCCACTTT.

The chain links TRBV19 to TRBJ1-1, with D perhaps TRBD1 (6 bases). CDR3 length equals 12 residues. Per the germline V gene, CDR1 is LNHDA and CDR2 is SQIVND (reference sequence). Trimming took off 7 bases at V and 11 bases at J, with 17 bases between the two ends. Here the CDR3 DNA reads TGTGCCAGTACCACAAACACAGGGTTGGCTTTCTTT. It translates to CASTTNTGLAFF.

The J gene is TRBJ1-3, the V gene TRBV11-3; 7 nucleotides agree with TRBD1. V gave up 3 bases and J gave up 7 bases; unmatched junction bases: 9. The CDR3 has 15 residues. Per the germline V gene, CDR1 is SGHNT and CDR2 is YENEEA. CDR3 in amino acids: CASSFKKTGLNTIYF. The CDR3 DNA follows: TGTGCCAGCAGCTTTAAAAAGACAGGGCTGAACACCATATATTTT.

The chain joins TRBV29-1 to TRBJ2-7, with D possibly being TRBD1 (6 bases). V was clipped by 4 bases and J by 1 base, with 8 bases between them. The CDR3 spans 12 residues. Germline values: CDR1 SQVTM, CDR2 ANQGSEA. CDR3 nucleotide sequence: TGCAGCGTTGGGGACAATTCCTACGAGCAGTACTTC. It is translated as CSVGDNSYEQYF.

A single count supports this clone. The rearrangement links TRBV28 to TRBJ1-6; D is perhaps TRBD1 (5 bases). Germline loops: CDR1 MDHEN, CDR2 SYDVKM. Deletions cut 9 bases from V and 4 bases from J, with 13 bases between. This CDR3 spans 14 amino acids. The CDR3 DNA reads as TGTGCCAGTGAGTTGGAGGGGTATAATTCACCCCTCCACTTT. It specifies CASELEGYNSPLHF.

CDR3 sequence: CASSGMTLRAETQYF. The CDR3 DNA reads as TGTGCCAGCAGCGGAATGACTCTCCGTGCGGAGACCCAGTACTTC. J is TRBJ2-5 and V is TRBV7-2, with D unclear. The CDR3 length is 15 residues. Germline assignment: CDR1 SGHTA and CDR2 FQGNSA. Trimming pared 5 bases from V and 5 bases from J, leaving 18 bases between.

The rearrangement uses TRBV5-1 and TRBJ2-1, with D maybe TRBD2 (10 bases). The CDR3 extends over 15 amino acids. The germline V and J ends were trimmed by 5 bases and 7 bases, with 19 bases remaining between them. Looked up from germline, CDR1 is SGHRS and CDR2 is YFSETQ. CDR3 DNA: TGCGCCAGCAGGGGGACAGGGACTAGCGATAATGAGCAGTTCTTC. As protein: CASRGTGTSDNEQFF.

V is TRBV7-2 and J is TRBJ2-7; TRBD1 might be the D (6 bases). V was clipped by 2 bases and J by 7 bases, with 15 bases between them. CDR1 SGHTA and CDR2 FQGNSA come from the germline V gene. This CDR3 comprises 14 residues. CDR3 coding DNA: TGTGCCAGCAGCTTACAAACACAGGGAAGGGAGCAGTACTTC. Translating gives CASSLQTQGREQYF.

The chain carries TRBV6-4 and TRBJ1-2; 8 positions match TRBD1. The germline V gene encodes CDR1 MRHNA and CDR2 SNTAGT. Trimming removed 2 bases from V and 4 bases from J; junction bases left unmatched: 9. This CDR3 comprises 16 residues. In DNA form, the CDR3 reads TGTGCCAGCAGTGACGGGCCAGGGGGCGCAGGCTATGGCTACACCTTC. The encoded protein is CASSDGPGGAGYGYTF.

The J gene is TRBJ2-7, the V gene TRBV7-2, with 8 bases lining up with TRBD2. J lost 1 base, V lost 5 bases, and 10 bases had no gene match. The V gene's germline CDR1 is SGHTA and CDR2 FQGNSA. This CDR3 is 16 amino acids long. This CDR3 is CASSQQRGRGSYEQYF. The CDR3 bases are TGTGCCAGCAGCCAACAGCGGGGGCGGGGGTCCTACGAGCAGTACTTC.

The V gene is TRBV5-5, the J gene TRBJ2-7, with unresolved D. V lost 0 bases to trimming and J lost 0 bases, with 10 bases between them. The CDR3 is 15 amino acids. The germline V gene encodes CDR1 SGHKS and CDR2 YYEKEE (reference sequence). The CDR3 region has the DNA TGTGCCAGCAGCTTGGGGTACGCAGTCTCCTACGAGCAGTACTTC. Its protein is CASSLGYAVSYEQYF.

This clone was seen a handful of times. CDR3 in amino acids: CAWRSSGSTDTQYF. CDR3 nucleotide sequence: TGTGCCTGGAGGTCTAGCGGGAGCACAGATACGCAGTATTTT. The genes are TRBV30 and TRBJ2-3; 8 bases line up with TRBD2. The CDR3 contains 14 residues. Trimming cost V 3 bases and J 0 bases; bases outside gene matches: 2. In germline, CDR1 is GTSNPN, CDR2 SVGIG (reference sequence).

V is TRBV13 and J is TRBJ2-5; 8 bases are shared with TRBD2. The CDR3 runs 16 residues. J gave up 2 bases and V 0 bases, and 5 bases lay outside the gene matches. Germline V gives CDR1 PRHDT, CDR2 FYEKMQ (reference sequence). The CDR3 bases are TGTGCCAGCAGCTTAGGTGAGCGGGGGCTTCAAGAGACCCAGTACTTC. Protein: CASSLGERGLQETQYF.

This chain joins TRBV10-3 and TRBJ2-7; D perhaps matches TRBD2 (5 bases). Germline-derived CDR1 and CDR2 are ENHRY and SYGVKD. CDR3 length equals 14 residues. V was trimmed by 0 bases and J by 5 bases, leaving 11 bases between them. The CDR3 sequence is CAISESTSFHEQYF. The CDR3 nucleotides are TGTGCCATCAGTGAGTCTACTAGTTTCCACGAGCAGTACTTC.

The chain has TRBV4-3 and TRBJ2-7; weak D call: TRBD2 (5 bases). CDR1 LGHNA and CDR2 YSLEER come from the germline V gene. This CDR3 comprises 15 residues. V was clipped by 1 base and J by 4 bases, with 14 bases between them. CDR3 DNA sequence: TGCGCCAGCAGCCAAGGATTCGGGGTAGGATACGAGCAGTACTTC. Protein product: CASSQGFGVGYEQYF.